These 9 T cell receptor beta chains originate from one sample sequenced in a study of cytomegalovirus exposure and HLA in healthy donors. PCR employed 60 Vbeta and 13 Jbeta primers. Some clones are missing from TCRdb's copy, which holds only in-frame ones; the method was immunoSEQ multiplex PCR. The table records 160,000 or so clones, approximately 80% of them present only once. Sequencing was performed on PBMCs. The source of these receptors is a man in his 60s in good health and CMV-seronegative.

The chain combines TRBV19 with TRBJ1-2; D may be TRBD1 (5 bases). Germline loops: CDR1 LNHDA, CDR2 SQIVND (reference sequence). CDR3 length: 18 residues. The V end was cut by 7 bases, the J end by 2 bases, with 26 bases between. CDR3 sequence reads: CASTSLVLTQGRNYGYTF. CDR3 in DNA: TGTGCCAGTACCTCTTTAGTCCTCACCCAGGGTCGGAACTATGGCTACACCTTC.

The rearrangement links TRBV19 to TRBJ1-3; 7 bases line up with TRBD1. The length of the CDR3 is 15 residues. After removal of 7 bases from V and 0 bases from J, the junction contained 6 bases not matched to a gene. CDR1 and CDR2 from the germline V gene are LNHDA and SQIVND (reference sequence). The CDR3 sequence is CASKTGVSSGNTIYF. CDR3 coding DNA: TGTGCCAGTAAAACAGGGGTTTCCTCTGGAAACACCATATATTTT.

The CDR3 here is CASSVARLAGGDEQFF. CDR3 bases: TGTGCCAGCAGCGTAGCTAGACTAGCGGGGGGAGATGAGCAGTTCTTC. The J gene is TRBJ2-1, the V gene TRBV9, with 13 bases lining up with TRBD2. V lost 0 bases, J lost 8 bases, and 5 bases stayed unmatched. Germline loops: CDR1 SGDLS, CDR2 YYNGEE. The CDR3 is 16 residues long.

This clone turned up a few times. The V and J genes are TRBV5-1 and TRBJ2-3; 16 bases align to TRBD2. J was trimmed by 6 bases and V by 6 bases; bases with no gene match: 10. Looked up from germline, CDR1 is SGHRS and CDR2 is YFSETQ. This CDR3 region has 17 residues. This chain's CDR3 is CASNRGTSGGAVDTQYF. The DNA of the CDR3 is TGCGCCAGCAACCGAGGGACTAGCGGGGGGGCCGTGGATACGCAGTATTTT.

V usage is TRBV5-4 and J usage is TRBJ2-7, with 14 bases lining up with TRBD2. CDR1 is SGHNT, CDR2 YYREEE, per germline (reference sequence). The length of the CDR3 is 14 residues. V was pared by 4 bases and J by 7 bases, with 4 bases of the junction left unmatched. The CDR3 coding sequence is TGTGCCAGCAGCGAGGGACTAGCGGGAGTGGAGCAGTACTTC. It codes for CASSEGLAGVEQYF.

The rearrangement joins TRBV5-4 to TRBJ2-3; 8 bases map to TRBD2. CDR1 and CDR2 from the germline V gene are SGHNT and YYREEE (reference sequence). This CDR3 region has 16 residues. Trimming removed 3 bases from V and 3 bases from J; junction bases left unmatched: 9. DNA for the CDR3: TGTGCCAGCAGCTCGTGGGGAGGCGGGGGGACAGATACGCAGTATTTT. This sequence encodes CASSSWGGGGTDTQYF.

The chain joins TRBV10-3 to TRBJ1-1; D is possibly TRBD1 (6 bases). The CDR3 is made up of 12 amino acids. The ends were cut back, 10 bases at V and 2 bases at J, with 11 bases in the middle. Per germline, CDR1 ENHRY and CDR2 SYGVKD. CDR3 protein: CATGQINTEAFF. The CDR3 bases are TGTGCCACCGGACAGATTAACACTGAAGCTTTCTTT.

This chain uses TRBV5-6 with TRBJ2-3; 7 bases are shared with TRBD2. The CDR3 has 13 amino acids. Germline lookup yields CDR1 SGHDT and CDR2 YYEEEE. After removal of 7 bases from V and 1 base from J, the junction contained 3 bases not matched to a gene. The CDR3: CASGLVGTDTQYF. The CDR3 DNA follows: TGTGCCAGCGGACTAGTGGGCACAGATACGCAGTATTTT.

This clone was picked up one time. The chain joins TRBV30 to TRBJ1-5; TRBD1 agrees at 7 bases. The CDR3 runs 13 residues. From germline, CDR1 is GTSNPN and CDR2 SVGIG (reference sequence). Losses at the gene ends were 0 bases for V and 7 bases for J; bases not matched to a gene: 3. CDR3: CAWSVGGDQPQHF. The CDR3 DNA follows: TGTGCCTGGAGTGTAGGGGGCGACCAGCCCCAGCATTTT.